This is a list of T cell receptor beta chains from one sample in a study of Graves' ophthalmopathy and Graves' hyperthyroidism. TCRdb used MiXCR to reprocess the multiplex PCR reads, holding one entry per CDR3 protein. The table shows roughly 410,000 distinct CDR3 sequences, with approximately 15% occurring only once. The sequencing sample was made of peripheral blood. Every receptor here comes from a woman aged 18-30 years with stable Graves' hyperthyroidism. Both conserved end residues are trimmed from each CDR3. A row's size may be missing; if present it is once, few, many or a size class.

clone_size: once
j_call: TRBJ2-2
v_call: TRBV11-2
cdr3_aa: ASSFRTSGIAGELF

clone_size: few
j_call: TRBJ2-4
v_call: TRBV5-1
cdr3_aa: ASSIGDGRGGNIQY

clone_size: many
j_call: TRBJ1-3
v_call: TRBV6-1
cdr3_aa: ATRQVISGNTIY

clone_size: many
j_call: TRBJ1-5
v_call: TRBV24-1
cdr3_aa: ATSDTTGGALQPQH

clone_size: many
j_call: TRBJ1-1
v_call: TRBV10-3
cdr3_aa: AIKWGTENTEAF

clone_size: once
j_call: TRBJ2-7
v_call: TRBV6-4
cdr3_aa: ASSYGLAFNEQY

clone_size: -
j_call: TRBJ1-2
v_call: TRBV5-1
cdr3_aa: ASSSDINYGYT

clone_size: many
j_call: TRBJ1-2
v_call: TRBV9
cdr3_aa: ASSGTTYT

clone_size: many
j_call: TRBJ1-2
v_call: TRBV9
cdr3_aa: ASSADRGRSGYT

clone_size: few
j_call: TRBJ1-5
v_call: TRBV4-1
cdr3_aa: ASSQWGGQPQH

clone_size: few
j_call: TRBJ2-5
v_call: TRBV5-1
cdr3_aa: ASSLGGPQGETQY

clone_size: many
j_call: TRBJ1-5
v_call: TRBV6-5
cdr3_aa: ASTTTGPQH

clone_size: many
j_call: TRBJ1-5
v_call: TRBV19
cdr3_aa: ASETTVKGTGNNQPQH

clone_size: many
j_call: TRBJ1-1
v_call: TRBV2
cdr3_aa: ASTPWNTEAF

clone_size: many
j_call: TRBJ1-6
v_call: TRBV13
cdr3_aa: ASIQRDSDSPLH

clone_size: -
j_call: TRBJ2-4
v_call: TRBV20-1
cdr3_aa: SARAGGSIQY

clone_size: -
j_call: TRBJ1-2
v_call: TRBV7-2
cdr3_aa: ASSLARQDRYT

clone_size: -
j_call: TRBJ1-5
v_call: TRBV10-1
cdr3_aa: ASSESGSNQPQH

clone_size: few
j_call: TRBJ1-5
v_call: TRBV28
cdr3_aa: ASSLGVGGLSSQPQH

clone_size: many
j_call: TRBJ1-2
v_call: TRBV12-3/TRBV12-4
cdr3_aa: ASSLRGGIGYT

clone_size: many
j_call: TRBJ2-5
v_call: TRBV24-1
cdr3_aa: ATSTRVQETQY

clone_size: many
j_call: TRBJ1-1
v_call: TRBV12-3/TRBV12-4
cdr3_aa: ASSSAYGGAATEAF

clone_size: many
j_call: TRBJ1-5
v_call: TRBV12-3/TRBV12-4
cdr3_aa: ASSGTANQPQH

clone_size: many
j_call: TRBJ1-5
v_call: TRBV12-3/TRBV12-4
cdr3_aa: ASSLGSGNQPQH

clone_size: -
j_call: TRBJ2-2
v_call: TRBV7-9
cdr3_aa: ASRPGQGYTGELC

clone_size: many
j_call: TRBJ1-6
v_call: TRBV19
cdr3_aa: ASAGGGNNSPLH

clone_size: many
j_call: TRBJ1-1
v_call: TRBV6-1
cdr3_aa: ASSEAGEYTEAF

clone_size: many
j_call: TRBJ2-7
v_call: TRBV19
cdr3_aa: ASSIKWAVSYEQY

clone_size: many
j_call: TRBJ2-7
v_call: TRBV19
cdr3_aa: ASKPQGIPYEQY

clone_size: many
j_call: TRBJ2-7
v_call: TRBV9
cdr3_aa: ASSVGTELPWEQY

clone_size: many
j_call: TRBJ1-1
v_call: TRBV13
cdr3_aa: AIRLNTEAF

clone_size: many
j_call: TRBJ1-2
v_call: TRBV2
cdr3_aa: ASKVLSGTGGDGYT

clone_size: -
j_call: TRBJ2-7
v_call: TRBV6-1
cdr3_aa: ASSERGDYEQY

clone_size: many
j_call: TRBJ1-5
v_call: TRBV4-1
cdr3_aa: ASSPDRDTYSNQPQH

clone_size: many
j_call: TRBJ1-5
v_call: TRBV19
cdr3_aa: ASSGQVLYSNQPQH